This T cell receptor (beta chain) was recorded in a study of tumor and adjacent non-tumor tissue in lung cancer. Overall study: There were roughly 11 adenocarcinoma, 2 squamous cell carcinoma and 1 small cell lung cancer cases. Each sample yielded approximately 4.2 million productive TCRbeta reads on average.

Points on this clonotype: What it binds is not known.

The CDR3 has 15 amino acids. Germline loops: CDR1 WNHNN, CDR2 SYGVQD (reference sequence). TCRbeta libraries were built with three rounds of nested PCR, modified from ARM-PCR. TCRdb passed the multiplex PCR reads through MiXCR, listing each CDR3 protein once. This table has 81,000 or so distinct CDR3 sequences, 80% to 85% appearing once. Study-wide points: Higher tumor TCR diversity was associated with shorter survival. Tumor repertoires had a smaller top 100 clone share than normal lung.

No cell sorting was done before RNA was extracted from the tissue. This TCR was sampled from a woman aged 50 to 60 with non-small cell lung cancer. Sequencing was carried out using lung tumor tissue. This sequence joins TRBV10-1 and TRBJ2-1; D may be TRBD1 (6 bases). This CDR3 reads CTNSEELTGYNEQFF. The CDR3 nucleotides are TGCACCAACAGTGAGGAGTTGACAGGTTACAATGAGCAGTTCTTC.